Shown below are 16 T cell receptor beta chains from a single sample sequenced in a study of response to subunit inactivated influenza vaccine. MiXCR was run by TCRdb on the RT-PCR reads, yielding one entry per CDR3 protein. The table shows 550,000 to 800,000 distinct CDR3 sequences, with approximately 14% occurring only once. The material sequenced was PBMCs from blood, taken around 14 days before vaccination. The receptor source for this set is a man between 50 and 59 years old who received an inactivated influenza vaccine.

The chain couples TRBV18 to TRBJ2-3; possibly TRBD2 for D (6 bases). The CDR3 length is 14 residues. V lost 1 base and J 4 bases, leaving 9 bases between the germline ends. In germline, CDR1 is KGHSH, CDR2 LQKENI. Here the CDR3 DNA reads TGTGCCAGCTCACCACGGCCGGGGGCAGATACGCAGTATTTT. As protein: CASSPRPGADTQYF. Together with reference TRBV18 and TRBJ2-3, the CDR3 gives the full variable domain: NAGVMQNPRHLVRRRGQEARLRCSPMKGHSHVYWYRQLPEEGLKFMVYLQKENIIDESGMPKERFSAEFPKEGPSILRIQQVVRGDSAAYFCASSPRPGADTQYFGPGTRLTVL.

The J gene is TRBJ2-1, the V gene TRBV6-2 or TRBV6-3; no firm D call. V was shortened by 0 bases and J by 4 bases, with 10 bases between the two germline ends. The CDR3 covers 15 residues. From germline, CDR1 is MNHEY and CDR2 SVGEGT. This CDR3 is CASSYSQPQYNEQFF. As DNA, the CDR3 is TGTGCCAGCAGTTACTCCCAGCCACAATACAATGAGCAGTTCTTC.

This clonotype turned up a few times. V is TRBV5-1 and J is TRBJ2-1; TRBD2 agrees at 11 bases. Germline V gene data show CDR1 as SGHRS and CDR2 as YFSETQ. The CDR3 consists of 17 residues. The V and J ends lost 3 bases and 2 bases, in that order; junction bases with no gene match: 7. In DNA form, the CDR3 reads TGCGCCAGCAGCTATACTAGCGGGAGCGTCACCTACAATGAGCAGTTCTTC. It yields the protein CASSYTSGSVTYNEQFF.

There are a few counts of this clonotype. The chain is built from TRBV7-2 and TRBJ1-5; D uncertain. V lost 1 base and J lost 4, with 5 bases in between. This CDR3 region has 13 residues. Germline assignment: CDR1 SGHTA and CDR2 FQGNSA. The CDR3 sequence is CASSLVTNQPQHF. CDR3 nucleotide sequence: TGTGCCAGCAGCTTAGTTACGAATCAGCCCCAGCATTTT.

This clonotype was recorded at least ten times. The CDR3 DNA follows: TGCAGTGCCCTTAAGGACAGGAAAGAGACCCAGTACTTC. Translating it yields CSALKDRKETQYF. The chain employs TRBV20-1 and TRBJ2-5; the match to TRBD1 covers 7 bases. The V and J ends lost 6 bases and 3 bases, in that order; junction bases with no gene match: 7. The germline V gene has CDR1 DFQATT and CDR2 SNEGSKA (reference sequence). The CDR3 extends over 13 amino acids.

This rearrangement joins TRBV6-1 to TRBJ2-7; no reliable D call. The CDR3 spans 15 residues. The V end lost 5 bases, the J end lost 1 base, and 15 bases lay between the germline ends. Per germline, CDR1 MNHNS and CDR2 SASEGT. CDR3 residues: CASSPALGGSYEQYF. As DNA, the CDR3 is TGTGCCAGCAGTCCGGCGTTGGGTGGTTCCTACGAGCAGTACTTC.

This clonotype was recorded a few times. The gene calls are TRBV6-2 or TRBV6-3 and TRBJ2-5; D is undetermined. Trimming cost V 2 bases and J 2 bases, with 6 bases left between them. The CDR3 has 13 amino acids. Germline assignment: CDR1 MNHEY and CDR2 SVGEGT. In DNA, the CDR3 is TGTGCCAGCAGTTACAGAGCACAAGAGACCCAGTACTTC. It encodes CASSYRAQETQYF.

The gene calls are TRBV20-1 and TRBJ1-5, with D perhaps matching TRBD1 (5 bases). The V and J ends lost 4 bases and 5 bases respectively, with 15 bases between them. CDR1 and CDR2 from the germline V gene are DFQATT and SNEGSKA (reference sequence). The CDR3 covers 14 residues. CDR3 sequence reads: CSATSGAGDQPQHF. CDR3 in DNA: TGCAGTGCTACCTCCGGGGCGGGGGATCAGCCCCAGCATTTT.

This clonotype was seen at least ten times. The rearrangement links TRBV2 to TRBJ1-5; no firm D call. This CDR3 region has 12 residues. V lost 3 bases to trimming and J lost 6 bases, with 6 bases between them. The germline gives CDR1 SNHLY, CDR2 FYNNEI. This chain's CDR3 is CASSEGGQPQHF. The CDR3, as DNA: TGTGCCAGCAGTGAGGGAGGTCAGCCCCAGCATTTT.

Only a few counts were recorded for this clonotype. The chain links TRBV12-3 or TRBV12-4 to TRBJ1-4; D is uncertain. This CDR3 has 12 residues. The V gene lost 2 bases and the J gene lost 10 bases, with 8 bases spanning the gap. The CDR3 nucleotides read TGTGCCAGCAGTTTAAGCCCAGGAAAACTGTTTTTT. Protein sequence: CASSLSPGKLFF.

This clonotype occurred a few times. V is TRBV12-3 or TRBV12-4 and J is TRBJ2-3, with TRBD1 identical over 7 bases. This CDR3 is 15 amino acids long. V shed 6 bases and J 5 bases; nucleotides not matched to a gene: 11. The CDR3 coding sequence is TGTGCCAGCAGGCCGGGACAGTGGATTCTAGATACGCAGTATTTT. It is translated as CASRPGQWILDTQYF.

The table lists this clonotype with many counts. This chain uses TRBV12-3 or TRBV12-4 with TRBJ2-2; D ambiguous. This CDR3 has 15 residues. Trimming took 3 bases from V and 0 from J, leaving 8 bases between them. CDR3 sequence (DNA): TGTGCCAGCAGTTTTGGGTTGACGAACACCGGGGAGCTGTTTTTT. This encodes CASSFGLTNTGELFF.

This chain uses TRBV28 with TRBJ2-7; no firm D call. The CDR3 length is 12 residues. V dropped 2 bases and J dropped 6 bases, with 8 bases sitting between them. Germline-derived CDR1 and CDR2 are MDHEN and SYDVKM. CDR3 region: CASSLKGFEQYF. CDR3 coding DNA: TGTGCCAGCAGTTTAAAAGGGTTCGAGCAGTACTTC.

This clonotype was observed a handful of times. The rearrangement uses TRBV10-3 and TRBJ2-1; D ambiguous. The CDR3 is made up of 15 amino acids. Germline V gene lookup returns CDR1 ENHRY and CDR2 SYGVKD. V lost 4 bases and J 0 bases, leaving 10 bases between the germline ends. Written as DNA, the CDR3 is TGTGCCATCAGTGCGCTCGATAGCTCCTACAATGAGCAGTTCTTC. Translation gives CAISALDSSYNEQFF.

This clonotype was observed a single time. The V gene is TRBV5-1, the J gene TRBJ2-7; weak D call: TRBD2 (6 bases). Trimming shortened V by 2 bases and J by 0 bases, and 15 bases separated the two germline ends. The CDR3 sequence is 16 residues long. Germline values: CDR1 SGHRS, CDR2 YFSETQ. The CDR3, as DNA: TGCGCCAGCAGCTTAGCGAATCTAGCGCGCTCCTACGAGCAGTACTTC. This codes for CASSLANLARSYEQYF.

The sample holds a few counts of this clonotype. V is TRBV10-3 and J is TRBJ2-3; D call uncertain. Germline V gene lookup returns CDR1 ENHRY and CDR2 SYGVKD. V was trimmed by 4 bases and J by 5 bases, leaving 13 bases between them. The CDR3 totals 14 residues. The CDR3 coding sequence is TGTGCCATCAGTGCGGGTGTGGTGGAAGATACGCAGTATTTT. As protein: CAISAGVVEDTQYF.